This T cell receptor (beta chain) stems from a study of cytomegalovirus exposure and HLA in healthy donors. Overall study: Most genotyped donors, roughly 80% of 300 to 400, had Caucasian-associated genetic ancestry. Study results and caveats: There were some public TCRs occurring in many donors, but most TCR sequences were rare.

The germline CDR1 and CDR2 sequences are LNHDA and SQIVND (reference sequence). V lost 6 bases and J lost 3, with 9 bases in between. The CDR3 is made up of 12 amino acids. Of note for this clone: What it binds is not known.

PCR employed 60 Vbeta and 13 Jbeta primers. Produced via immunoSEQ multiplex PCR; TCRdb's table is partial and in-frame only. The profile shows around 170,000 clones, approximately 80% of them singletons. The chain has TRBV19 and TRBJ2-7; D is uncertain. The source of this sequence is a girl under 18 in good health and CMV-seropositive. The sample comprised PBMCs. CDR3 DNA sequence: TGTGCCAGTAGAAGTGGCAGCTACGAGCAGTACTTC. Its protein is CASRSGSYEQYF.